These 28 T cell receptor beta chains were sequenced from one sample in a study of OX40 agonist ivuxolimab in advanced cancers. Some clones are missing from TCRdb's copy, which holds only in-frame ones; the method was immunoSEQ multiplex PCR. The data show approximately 75,000 clones, about 78% seen once. The source was CD4+ or CD8+ T cells sorted from blood, collected in a trial of the OX40 agonist ivuxolimab. These TCRs come from an adult with an advanced solid tumor such as melanoma, head and neck, liver or kidney cancer.

This clone was found once. The genes are TRBV14 and TRBJ2-5; D uncertain. Germline V gene lookup returns CDR1 SGHDN and CDR2 FVKESK. The V gene lost 0 bases and the J gene lost 5 bases, with 4 bases spanning the gap. This CDR3 has 12 amino acids. The CDR3 DNA sequence: TGTGCCAGCAGCCAAGACTTCGAGACCCAGTACTTC. As protein: CASSQDFETQYF.

The chain is built from TRBV28 and TRBJ2-1; TRBD2 is a possible D gene (5 bases). The CDR3 spans 15 residues. Germline CDR1 MDHEN, CDR2 SYDVKM. Trimming left V 5 bases short and J 0 bases short, with 11 bases between. CDR3 coding DNA: TGTGCCAGCAGTACCGGCGGGCCCTCCTACAATGAGCAGTTCTTC. Its protein product is CASSTGGPSYNEQFF. The whole variable domain, remainder taken from reference TRBV28 and TRBJ2-1, is DVKVTQSSRYLVKRTGEKVFLECVQDMDHENMFWYRQDPGLGLRLIYFSYDVKMKEKGDIPEGYSVSREKKERFSLILESASTNQTSMYLCASSTGGPSYNEQFFGPGTRLTVL.

This sequence joins TRBV5-1 and TRBJ2-1; TRBD2 matches at 8 bases. The germline CDR1 and CDR2 sequences are SGHRS and YFSETQ. The CDR3 contains 13 residues. V trimming: 0 bases; J trimming: 12 bases; junction bases outside the gene matches: 5. For the CDR3, the DNA is TGCGCCAGCAGCTTGGCCCAGGCGGGAGGGCAGTTCTTC. Translating it yields CASSLAQAGGQFF.

The chain recombines TRBV12-5 with TRBJ1-6; 7 bases are shared with TRBD1. Per the germline V gene, CDR1 is LGHNT and CDR2 is FRNRAP. This CDR3 has 13 amino acids. The V segment lost 6 bases and the J segment 6 bases; nucleotides outside the gene matches: 2. Here the CDR3 reads CASGQGLNSPLHF. The CDR3 DNA follows: TGTGCTAGTGGACAGGGGCTTAATTCACCCCTCCACTTT.

This chain connects TRBV5-1 to TRBJ2-2; D is possibly TRBD1 or TRBD2 (5 bases each). The CDR3 is 14 residues long. Germline V lookup: CDR1 SGHRS, CDR2 YFSETQ. V was shortened by 9 bases and J by 2 bases, with 14 bases between the two germline ends. The CDR3 sequence: CATNPGPNTGELFF. CDR3 in DNA: TGCGCCACCAATCCGGGACCCAACACCGGGGAGCTGTTTTTT.

The chain carries TRBV7-9 and TRBJ1-6; D is undetermined. Deletions cut 4 bases from V and 8 bases from J, with 6 bases between. This CDR3 contains 12 residues. The germline V gene has CDR1 SEHNR and CDR2 FQNEAQ (reference sequence). The CDR3, as DNA: TGTGCCAGCAGCTACAGCGATTCACCCCTCCACTTT. Its protein product is CASSYSDSPLHF.

This chain joins TRBV29-1 and TRBJ2-2; 11 bases align to TRBD1. CDR1 SQVTM and CDR2 ANQGSEA come from the germline V gene. The CDR3 consists of 13 residues. This CDR3 is CSSGTGGTGELFF. Here the CDR3 DNA reads TGCAGTTCCGGGACAGGGGGAACCGGGGAGCTGTTTTTT.

V is TRBV10-1 and J is TRBJ2-1, with 8 positions matching TRBD2. Germline V lookup: CDR1 WNHNN, CDR2 SYGVQD (reference sequence). V lost 5 bases and J lost 2; bases outside the gene matches: 11. CDR3 length: 17 residues. This CDR3 reads CASSPRGGLGTYNEQFF. CDR3 nucleotide sequence: TGCGCCAGCAGTCCCCGGGGGGGACTAGGTACCTACAATGAGCAGTTCTTC.

The gene calls are TRBV6-6 and TRBJ1-6, with D tentatively TRBD1 (5 bases). The germline V gene encodes CDR1 MNHNY and CDR2 SVGAGI (reference sequence). The CDR3 spans 14 residues. The V and J ends lost 7 bases and 4 bases respectively, with 11 bases between them. CDR3 bases: TGTGCCAGCAAGGACGGACAATATAATTCACCCCTCCACTTT. Translation gives CASKDGQYNSPLHF.

The chain links TRBV28 to TRBJ1-2; weak D call: TRBD1 (6 bases). In germline, CDR1 is MDHEN, CDR2 SYDVKM. The CDR3 consists of 17 residues. Trimming shortened V by 6 bases and J by 4 bases, and 24 bases separated the two germline ends. CDR3 in DNA: TGTGCCAGCAGACCTCCGGGGTACAGGGAAAAAGGCTATGGCTACACCTTC. Its protein product is CASRPPGYREKGYGYTF.

The chain employs TRBV10-3 and TRBJ1-6, with D possibly TRBD1 on 5 matching bases. Trimming left V 8 bases short and J 7 bases short, with 15 bases between. This CDR3 contains 14 residues. Germline CDR1 is ENHRY and CDR2 is SYGVKD. The CDR3 DNA reads as TGTGCCATCGGCAGGGAATACCCCAATTCACCCCTCCACTTT. Translation: CAIGREYPNSPLHF.

In this sample, this clone turned up a few times. The chain combines TRBV28 with TRBJ2-7; 7 nucleotides align to TRBD1. The CDR3 has 15 amino acids. With 4 bases clipped from V and 1 base from J, the junction kept 7 bases outside the gene matches. Germline CDR1 reads MDHEN; CDR2 reads SYDVKM. For the CDR3, the DNA is TGTGCCAGCAGTTCAGTACAGGGGTCTTCCTACGAGCAGTACTTC. Its protein product is CASSSVQGSSYEQYF. The whole variable domain, remainder taken from reference TRBV28 and TRBJ2-7, is DVKVTQSSRYLVKRTGEKVFLECVQDMDHENMFWYRQDPGLGLRLIYFSYDVKMKEKGDIPEGYSVSREKKERFSLILESASTNQTSMYLCASSSVQGSSYEQYFGPGTRLTVT.

The chain is built from TRBV9 and TRBJ2-7; no reliable D call. Germline V gives CDR1 SGDLS, CDR2 YYNGEE. The CDR3 covers 14 residues. V lost 4 bases to trimming and J lost 2 bases, with 13 bases between them. The CDR3 nucleotides are TGTGCCAGCAGCCCTCGATTTGAGGCCTACGAGCAGTACTTC. Protein product: CASSPRFEAYEQYF.

This clone is a singleton in its sample. The chain combines TRBV5-1 with TRBJ2-3; the D call may be TRBD1 or TRBD2 (5 bases each). Germline assignment: CDR1 SGHRS and CDR2 YFSETQ. The CDR3 spans 14 residues. V was trimmed by 4 bases and J by 3 bases, leaving 12 bases between them. This chain's CDR3 is CASSPGTVTDTQYF. For the CDR3, the DNA is TGCGCCAGCAGCCCTGGGACCGTAACAGATACGCAGTATTTT. The full variable domain, with the rest looked up from reference TRBV5-1 and TRBJ2-3, is KAGVTQTPRYLIKTRGQQVTLSCSPISGHRSVSWYQQTPGQGLQFLFEYFSETQRNKGNFPGRFSGRQFSNSRSEMNVSTLELGDSALYLCASSPGTVTDTQYFGPGTRLTVL.

The chain employs TRBV2 and TRBJ1-5; D is ambiguous. V dropped 2 bases and J dropped 1 base, with 9 bases sitting between them. This CDR3 is built from 15 residues. The germline V gene encodes CDR1 SNHLY and CDR2 FYNNEI. For the CDR3, the DNA is TGTGCCAGCAGTGAACAACAGATCAGCAATCAGCCCCAGCATTTT. It codes for CASSEQQISNQPQHF.

The chain has TRBV23-1 and TRBJ2-7; 11 bases are a match to TRBD2. TRBV23-1 counts as an open reading frame of uncertain function. This CDR3 comprises 17 residues. The J segment lost 2 bases and the V segment lost 6 bases, leaving 12 bases of the junction unmatched. The CDR3 nucleotides are TGCGCCAGCAGGAGACTTTTTAGCGGGGGGGCTCCCTACGAGCAGTACTTC. Translating it yields CASRRLFSGGAPYEQYF.

The table lists this clone with a few counts. This chain uses TRBV18 with TRBJ2-7, with D uncertain. Deletions cut 0 bases from V and 3 bases from J, with 6 bases between. The CDR3 contains 13 residues. Germline V gene sequence: CDR1 KGHSH, CDR2 LQKENI. The CDR3 DNA sequence: TGTGCCAGCTCACCACCTGTGGGCTACGAGCAGTACTTC. Translation gives CASSPPVGYEQYF. The variable domain in full, completed from reference TRBV18 and TRBJ2-7, reads NAGVMQNPRHLVRRRGQEARLRCSPMKGHSHVYWYRQLPEEGLKFMVYLQKENIIDESGMPKERFSAEFPKEGPSILRIQQVVRGDSAAYFCASSPPVGYEQYFGPGTRLTVT.

The chain combines TRBV6-6 with TRBJ2-7; weak D call: TRBD2 (6 bases). CDR1 and CDR2 (germline): MNHNY, SVGAGI (reference sequence). The ends were cut back, 5 bases at V and 4 bases at J, with 15 bases in the middle. The CDR3 totals 14 residues. CDR3 protein: CASSAGPPVYEQYF. The DNA for the CDR3 is TGTGCCAGCAGTGCGGGACCGCCGGTGTACGAGCAGTACTTC.

The table lists this clone with a count of one. This chain links TRBV2 with TRBJ2-2, with 9 bases aligning to TRBD1. Trimming at V came to 5 bases and at J to 7 bases, leaving 5 bases not matched to a gene. This CDR3 contains 14 residues. Germline V gene sequence: CDR1 SNHLY, CDR2 FYNNEI. The CDR3, as DNA: TGTGCCAGCAGTCCCGACAGGGGGGGCGGGGAGCTGTTTTTT. This codes for CASSPDRGGGELFF.

The chain links TRBV18 to TRBJ1-5, with D unclear. The CDR3 is made up of 13 amino acids. Trimming left V 4 bases short and J 6 bases short, with 10 bases between. Germline V gives CDR1 KGHSH, CDR2 LQKENI. The CDR3, as DNA: TGTGCCAGCTCACAAGAGGTGAGTCAGCCCCAGCATTTT. Protein sequence: CASSQEVSQPQHF.

The chain combines TRBV19 with TRBJ1-1, with TRBD1 identical over 8 bases. Germline CDR1 and CDR2: LNHDA and SQIVND (reference sequence). This CDR3 is built from 13 residues. V dropped 4 bases and J dropped 3; count of bases not matched to a gene: 1. The CDR3 coding sequence is TGTGCCAGTAGTACGACAGGGGACACTGAAGCTTTCTTT. Translating gives CASSTTGDTEAFF.

The V and J genes are TRBV28 and TRBJ1-2; 9 nucleotides agree with TRBD1. The germline CDR1 and CDR2 sequences are MDHEN and SYDVKM. V was clipped by 6 bases and J by 5 bases; unmatched bases: 10. CDR3 length: 15 residues. CDR3 loop: CASSSRDRVGYGYTF. The CDR3 nucleotides are TGTGCCAGCAGCAGCCGGGACAGGGTGGGGTATGGCTACACCTTC.

The chain uses TRBV19 and TRBJ1-5, with D maybe TRBD1 (5 bases). The CDR3 sequence is 14 residues long. The V end was cut by 7 bases, the J end by 6 bases, with 16 bases between. Germline V gene data show CDR1 as LNHDA and CDR2 as SQIVND (reference sequence). CDR3 DNA: TGTGCCAGTACCAAGGGGCAGGGAGGTCAGCCCCAGCATTTT. Amino acid sequence: CASTKGQGGQPQHF.

This rearrangement joins TRBV7-2 to TRBJ1-5; TRBD1 might be the D (5 bases). Germline-derived CDR1 and CDR2 are SGHTA and FQGNSA. Trimming left V 2 bases short and J 5 bases short, with 13 bases between. CDR3 size: 15 residues. The CDR3 DNA follows: TGTGCCAGCAGCTTACTGGGGTGGGGCGATCAGCCCCAGCATTTT. Encoded protein: CASSLLGWGDQPQHF. The whole variable domain, remainder taken from reference TRBV7-2 and TRBJ1-5, is GAGVSQSPSNKVTEKGKDVELRCDPISGHTALYWYRQSLGQGLEFLIYFQGNSAPDKSGLPSDRFSAERTGGSVSTLTIQRTQQEDSAVYLCASSLLGWGDQPQHFGDGTRLSIL.

The V and J genes are TRBV19 and TRBJ1-6, with 8 bases aligning to TRBD1. The V gene end was trimmed by 3 bases and the J gene end by 8 bases; junction bases not matched to a gene: 6. The CDR3 consists of 15 residues. Germline-derived CDR1 and CDR2 are LNHDA and SQIVND (reference sequence). DNA for the CDR3: TGTGCCAGTAGTATCACGACAGGGGCGGATTCACCCCTCCACTTT. Protein product: CASSITTGADSPLHF.

J is TRBJ2-7 and V is TRBV7-2; 7 bases agree with TRBD1. Per germline, CDR1 SGHTA and CDR2 FQGNSA. The V and J ends lost 6 bases and 3 bases, in that order; junction bases with no gene match: 11. The CDR3 sequence is 15 residues long. CDR3 DNA: TGTGCCAGCAGTTCACGTTCTGGGACAGACTACGAGCAGTACTTC. This codes for CASSSRSGTDYEQYF.

The chain employs TRBV7-8 and TRBJ2-7; 8 bases agree with TRBD1. The germline V gene encodes CDR1 SGHVS and CDR2 FQNEAQ. The CDR3 length is 13 residues. The V segment lost 6 bases and the J segment 3 bases; nucleotides outside the gene matches: 4. CDR3 residues: CASRQGGYYEQYF. The CDR3, as DNA: TGTGCCAGCAGACAGGGGGGCTACTACGAGCAGTACTTC.

The chain is built from TRBV7-2 and TRBJ2-5; D call uncertain. V lost 1 base to trimming and J lost 4 bases, with 13 bases between them. Germline V gives CDR1 SGHTA, CDR2 FQGNSA. The CDR3 has 15 residues. In DNA form, the CDR3 reads TGTGCCAGCAGCTTAGGGCCCGGACCAACAGAGACCCAGTACTTC. It is translated as CASSLGPGPTETQYF.